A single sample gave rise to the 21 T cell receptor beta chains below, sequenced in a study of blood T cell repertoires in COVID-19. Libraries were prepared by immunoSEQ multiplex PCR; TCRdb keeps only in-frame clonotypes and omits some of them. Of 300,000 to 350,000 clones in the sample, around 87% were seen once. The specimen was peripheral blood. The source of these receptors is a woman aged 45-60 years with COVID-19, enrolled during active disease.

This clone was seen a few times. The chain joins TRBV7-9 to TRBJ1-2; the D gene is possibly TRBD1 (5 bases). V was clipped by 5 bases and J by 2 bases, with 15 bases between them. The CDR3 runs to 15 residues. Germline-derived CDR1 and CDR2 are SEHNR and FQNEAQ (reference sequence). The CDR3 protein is CASSPWTTANYGYTF. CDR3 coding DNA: TGTGCCAGCAGCCCCTGGACAACAGCCAACTATGGCTACACCTTC.

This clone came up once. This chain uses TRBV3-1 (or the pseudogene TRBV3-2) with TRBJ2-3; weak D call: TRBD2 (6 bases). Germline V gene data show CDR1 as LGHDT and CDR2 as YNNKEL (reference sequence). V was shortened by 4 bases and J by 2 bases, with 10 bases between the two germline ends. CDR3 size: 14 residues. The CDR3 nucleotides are TGTGCCAGCAGCCCCGGGACTTCCACAGATACGCAGTATTTT. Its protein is CASSPGTSTDTQYF.

CDR3 DNA: TGTGCCAGCAGCCCCAGGGGGCACACTGAAGCTTTCTTT. Encoded protein: CASSPRGHTEAFF. The chain uses TRBV13 and TRBJ1-1; TRBD1 aligns across 8 bases. Germline V gene lookup returns CDR1 PRHDT and CDR2 FYEKMQ (reference sequence). This CDR3 is built from 13 residues. The ends lost 5 bases at V and 3 bases at J; junction bases unmatched: 2. The full variable domain, its missing parts supplied by reference TRBV13 and TRBJ1-1, is AAGVIQSPRHLIKEKRETATLKCYPIPRHDTVYWYQQGPGQDPQFLISFYEKMQSDKGSIPDRFSAQQFSDYHSELNMSSLELGDSALYFCASSPRGHTEAFFGQGTRLTVV.

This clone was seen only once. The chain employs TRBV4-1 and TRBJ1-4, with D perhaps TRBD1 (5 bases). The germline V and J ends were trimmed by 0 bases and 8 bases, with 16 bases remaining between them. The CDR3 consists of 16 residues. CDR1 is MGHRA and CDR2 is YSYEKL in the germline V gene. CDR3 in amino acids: CASSQDRGKSGEKLFF. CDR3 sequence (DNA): TGCGCCAGCAGCCAAGATCGGGGGAAGTCCGGAGAAAAACTGTTTTTT.

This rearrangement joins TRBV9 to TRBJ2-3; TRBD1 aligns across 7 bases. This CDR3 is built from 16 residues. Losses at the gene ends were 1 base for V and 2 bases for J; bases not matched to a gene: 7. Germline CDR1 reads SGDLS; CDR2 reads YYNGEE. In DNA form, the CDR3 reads TGTGCCAGCAGCGTACAAGGACAGGCACTCACAGATACGCAGTATTTT. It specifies CASSVQGQALTDTQYF. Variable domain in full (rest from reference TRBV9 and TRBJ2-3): DSGVTQTPKHLITATGQRVTLRCSPRSGDLSVYWYQQSLDQGLQFLIQYYNGEERAKGNILERFSAQQFPDLHSELNLSSLELGDSALYFCASSVQGQALTDTQYFGPGTRLTVL.

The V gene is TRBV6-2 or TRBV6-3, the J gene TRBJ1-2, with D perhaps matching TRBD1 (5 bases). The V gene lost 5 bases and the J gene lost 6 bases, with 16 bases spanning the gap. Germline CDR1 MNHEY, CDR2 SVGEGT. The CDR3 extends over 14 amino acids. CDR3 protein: CASSDRGAGHGYTF. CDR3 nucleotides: TGTGCCAGCAGTGACCGCGGGGCAGGGCATGGCTACACCTTC.

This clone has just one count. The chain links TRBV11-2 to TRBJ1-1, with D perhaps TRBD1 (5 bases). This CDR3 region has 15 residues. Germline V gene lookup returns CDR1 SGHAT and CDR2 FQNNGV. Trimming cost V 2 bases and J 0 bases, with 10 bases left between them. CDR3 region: CASSLNAGLNTEAFF. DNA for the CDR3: TGTGCCAGCAGCTTAAACGCAGGGTTGAACACTGAAGCTTTCTTT.

CDR3: CATSDPTASGINEQFF. The CDR3 nucleotides are TGTGCCACCAGTGATCCTACGGCTAGCGGAATCAATGAGCAGTTCTTC. The rearrangement links TRBV24-1 to TRBJ2-1; 7 nucleotides line up with TRBD2. CDR3 size: 16 residues. CDR1 and CDR2 (germline): KGHDR, SFDVKD. V dropped 3 bases and J dropped 6; count of bases not matched to a gene: 10.

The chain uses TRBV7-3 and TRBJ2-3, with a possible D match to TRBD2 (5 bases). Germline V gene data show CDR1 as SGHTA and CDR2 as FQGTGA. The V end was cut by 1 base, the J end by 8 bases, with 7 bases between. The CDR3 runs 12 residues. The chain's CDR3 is CASSLIEGTQYF. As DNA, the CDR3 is TGTGCCAGCAGCTTAATAGAGGGTACGCAGTATTTT.

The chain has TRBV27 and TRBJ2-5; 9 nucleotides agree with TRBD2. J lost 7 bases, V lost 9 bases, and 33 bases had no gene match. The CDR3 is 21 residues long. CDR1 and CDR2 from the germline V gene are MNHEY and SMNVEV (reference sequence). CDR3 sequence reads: CASPTQIQSYPPGLAKGTQYF. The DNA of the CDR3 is TGTGCCAGTCCGACCCAGATACAAAGTTATCCGCCGGGACTAGCTAAGGGGACCCAGTACTTC.

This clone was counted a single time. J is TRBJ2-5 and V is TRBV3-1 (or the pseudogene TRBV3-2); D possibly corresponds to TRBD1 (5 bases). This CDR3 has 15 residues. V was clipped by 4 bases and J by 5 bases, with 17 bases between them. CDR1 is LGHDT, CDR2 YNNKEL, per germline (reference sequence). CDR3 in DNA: TGTGCCAGCAGCCGTTTAGGAAAGAGACAGGAGACCCAGTACTTC. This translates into CASSRLGKRQETQYF.

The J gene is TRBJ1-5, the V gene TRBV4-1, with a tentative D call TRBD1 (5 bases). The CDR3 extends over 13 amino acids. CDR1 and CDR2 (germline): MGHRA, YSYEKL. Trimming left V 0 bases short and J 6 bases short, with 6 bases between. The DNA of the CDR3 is TGCGCCAGCAGCCAAGAAGGGGTTCAGCCCCAGCATTTT. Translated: CASSQEGVQPQHF.

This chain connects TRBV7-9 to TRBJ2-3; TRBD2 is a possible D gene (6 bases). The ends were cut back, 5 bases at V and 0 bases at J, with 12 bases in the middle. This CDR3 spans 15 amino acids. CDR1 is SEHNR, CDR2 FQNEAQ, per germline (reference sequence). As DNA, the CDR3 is TGTGCCAGCAGCCGCCTAGCGACAAGCACAGATACGCAGTATTTT. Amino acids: CASSRLATSTDTQYF.

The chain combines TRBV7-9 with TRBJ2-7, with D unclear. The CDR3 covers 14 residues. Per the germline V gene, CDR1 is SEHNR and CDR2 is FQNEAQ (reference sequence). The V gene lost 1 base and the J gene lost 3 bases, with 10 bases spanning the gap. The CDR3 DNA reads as TGTGCCAGCAGCTTAGAAGCTAGTCGCTACGAGCAGTACTTC. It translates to CASSLEASRYEQYF.

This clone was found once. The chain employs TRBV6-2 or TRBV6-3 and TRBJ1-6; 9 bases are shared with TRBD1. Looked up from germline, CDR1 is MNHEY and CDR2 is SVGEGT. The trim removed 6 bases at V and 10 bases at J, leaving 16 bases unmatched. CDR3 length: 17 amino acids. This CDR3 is CASSAGQGGWTYSPLHF. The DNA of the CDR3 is TGTGCCAGCAGCGCGGGACAGGGAGGCTGGACCTACTCACCCCTCCACTTT.

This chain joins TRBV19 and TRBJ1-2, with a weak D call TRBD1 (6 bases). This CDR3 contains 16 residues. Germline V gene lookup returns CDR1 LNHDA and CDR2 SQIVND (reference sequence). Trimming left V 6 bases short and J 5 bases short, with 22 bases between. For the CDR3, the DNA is TGTGCCAGTAGCATCCCCGGGACATCAATGGAATATGGCTACACCTTC. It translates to CASSIPGTSMEYGYTF.

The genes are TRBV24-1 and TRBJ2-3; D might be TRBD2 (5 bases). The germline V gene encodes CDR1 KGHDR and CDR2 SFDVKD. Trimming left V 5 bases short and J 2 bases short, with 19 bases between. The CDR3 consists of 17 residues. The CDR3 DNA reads TGTGCCACCAGTGTCCCCAAAGGCGGGCCAAACACAGATACGCAGTATTTT. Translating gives CATSVPKGGPNTDTQYF.

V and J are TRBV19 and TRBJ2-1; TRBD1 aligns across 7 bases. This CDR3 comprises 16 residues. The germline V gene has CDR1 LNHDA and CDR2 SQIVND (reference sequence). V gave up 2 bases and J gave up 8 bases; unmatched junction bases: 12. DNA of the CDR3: TGTGCCAGTAGTATAACGGGACGGTGGCAGGGGGATGAGCAGTTCTTC. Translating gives CASSITGRWQGDEQFF.

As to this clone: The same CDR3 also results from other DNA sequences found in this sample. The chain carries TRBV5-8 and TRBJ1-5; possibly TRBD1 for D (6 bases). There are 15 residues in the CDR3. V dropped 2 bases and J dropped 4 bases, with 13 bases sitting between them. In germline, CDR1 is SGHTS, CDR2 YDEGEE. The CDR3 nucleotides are TGTGCCAGCAGCTTAAGACAGGTCGGTAATCAGCCCCAGCATTTT. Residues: CASSLRQVGNQPQHF.

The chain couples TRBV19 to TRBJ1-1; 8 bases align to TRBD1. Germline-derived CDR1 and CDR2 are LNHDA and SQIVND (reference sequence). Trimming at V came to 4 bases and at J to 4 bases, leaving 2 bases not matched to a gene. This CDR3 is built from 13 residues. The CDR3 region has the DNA TGTGCCAGTAGTACAACAGGGGGCACTGAAGCTTTCTTT. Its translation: CASSTTGGTEAFF.

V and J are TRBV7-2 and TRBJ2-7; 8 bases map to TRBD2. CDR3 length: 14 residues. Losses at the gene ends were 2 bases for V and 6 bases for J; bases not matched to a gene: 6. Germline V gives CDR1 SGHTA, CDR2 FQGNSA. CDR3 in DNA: TGTGCCAGCAGCTTAAAGCGGGAGACCAGCGAGCAGTACTTC. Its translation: CASSLKRETSEQYF.